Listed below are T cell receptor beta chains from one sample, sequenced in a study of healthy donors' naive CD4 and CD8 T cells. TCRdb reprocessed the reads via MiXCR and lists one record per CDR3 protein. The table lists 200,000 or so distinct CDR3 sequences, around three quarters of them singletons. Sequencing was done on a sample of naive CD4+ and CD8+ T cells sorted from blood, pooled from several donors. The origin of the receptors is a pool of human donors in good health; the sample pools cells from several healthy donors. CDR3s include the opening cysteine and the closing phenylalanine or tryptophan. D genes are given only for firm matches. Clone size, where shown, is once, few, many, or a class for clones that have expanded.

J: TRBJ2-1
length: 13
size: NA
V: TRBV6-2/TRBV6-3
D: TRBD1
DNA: TGTGCCAGCAGTTACACCGCCGGGACAGGGCAGTTCTTC
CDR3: CASSYTAGTGQFF

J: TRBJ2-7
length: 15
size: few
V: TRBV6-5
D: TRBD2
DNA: TGTGCCAGCAGTTACTCGAGGGAGGGCCGCTACGAGCAGTACTTC
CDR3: CASSYSREGRYEQYF

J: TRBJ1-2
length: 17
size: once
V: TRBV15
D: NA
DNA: TGTGCCACCAGCAGAGAGGTTCTGGGGGAACGGATCTATGGCTACACCTTC
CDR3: CATSREVLGERIYGYTF

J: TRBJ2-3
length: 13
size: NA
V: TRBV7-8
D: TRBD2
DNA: TGTGCCAGCGAGCGGGACCTCACAGATACGCAGTATTTT
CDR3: CASERDLTDTQYF

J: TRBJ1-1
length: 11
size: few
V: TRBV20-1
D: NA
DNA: TGCAGGGTAAACAGGGACACTGAAGCTTTCTTT
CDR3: CRVNRDTEAFF

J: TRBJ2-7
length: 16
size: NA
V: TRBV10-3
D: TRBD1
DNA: TGTGCCATCAGTGAGTTTGGGACAGGAGTCTCCTACGAGCAGTACTTC
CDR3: CAISEFGTGVSYEQYF

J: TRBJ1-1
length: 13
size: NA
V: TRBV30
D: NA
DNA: TGTGCCTGGATGGTGGGCGCGAACACTGAAGCTTTCTTT
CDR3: CAWMVGANTEAFF

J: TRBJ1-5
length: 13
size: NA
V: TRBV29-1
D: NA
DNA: TGCAGCGTTGAGGTGTCTAGCAATCAGCCCCAGCATTTT
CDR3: CSVEVSSNQPQHF

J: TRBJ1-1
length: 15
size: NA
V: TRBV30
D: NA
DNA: TGTGCCTGGAGCGCTGCTATCGATTCGAACACTGAAGCTTTCTTT
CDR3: CAWSAAIDSNTEAFF

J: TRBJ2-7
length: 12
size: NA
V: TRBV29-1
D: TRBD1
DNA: TGCAGCGTTGGACAGGGGGAAAACGAGCAGTACTTC
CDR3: CSVGQGENEQYF

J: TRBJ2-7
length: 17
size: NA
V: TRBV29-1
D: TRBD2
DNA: TGCAGCGTTGGGGTATCGTGGGGGACTAGCGACTCCTACGAGCAGTACTTC
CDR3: CSVGVSWGTSDSYEQYF